Listed here are 18 T cell receptor beta chains from one sample, sequenced in a study of cytomegalovirus exposure and HLA in healthy donors (dated by TCRdb to about 2017). Library preparation was by the immunoSEQ multiplex PCR assay. A mixture of 60 forward primers for TCR Vbeta segments and 13 reverse primers for TCR Jbeta segments was used in the multiplex PCR. The immuneACCESS repertoire file appears here via TCRdb, limited to in-frame rearrangements. These files lack a portion of the clones; in checked studies, under half of the deficit traces to unresolved V genes, and the cause of the others is not known. The sample yields about 59,000 clones; 80% were counted once. The ten top clones hold under 5% of the sample. The sequenced sample was PBMCs. The source is a woman in her 40s in good health and CMV-seronegative.

In nucleotides, the CDR3 is TGTGCCAGCAGCGGGTCTAGTGGCCAAGAGACCCAGTACTTC. Translation gives CASSGSSGQETQYF. The chain combines TRBV6-5 with TRBJ2-5; D not certain. The germline V and J ends were trimmed by 6 bases and 1 base, with 12 bases remaining between them. CDR3 length: 14 residues. Germline-derived CDR1 and CDR2 are MNHEY and SVGAGI.

The chain carries TRBV27 and TRBJ2-7; 7 positions agree with TRBD1. The germline CDR1 and CDR2 sequences are MNHEY and SMNVEV (reference sequence). V gave up 5 bases and J gave up 5 bases; unmatched junction bases: 12. This CDR3 contains 15 residues. The CDR3 DNA reads as TGTGCCAGCAGTCTTCGACAGGGTCTAAGCGACGAGCAGTACTTC. It yields the protein CASSLRQGLSDEQYF.

V and J are TRBV2 and TRBJ2-7; maybe TRBD2 (5 bases). V lost 1 base, J lost 2 bases, and 12 bases lay in between. The CDR3 contains 15 residues. Germline CDR1 reads SNHLY; CDR2 reads FYNNEI. For the CDR3, the DNA is TGTGCCAGCAGTGAAGTAGAACGGGGAGCCTACGAGCAGTACTTC. It translates to CASSEVERGAYEQYF.

The V gene is TRBV27, the J gene TRBJ1-1, with TRBD1 matching over 7 bases. The CDR3 runs 14 residues. J gave up 4 bases and V 7 bases, and 9 bases lay outside the gene matches. CDR1 and CDR2 (germline): MNHEY, SMNVEV (reference sequence). The CDR3 loop is CASMTGRRVTEAFF. The CDR3 DNA is TGTGCCAGCATGACAGGGCGGAGGGTCACTGAAGCTTTCTTT.

This chain connects TRBV6-5 to TRBJ1-4; a weak D match, TRBD1 (6 bases). Germline CDR1 reads MNHEY; CDR2 reads SVGAGI. The CDR3 covers 15 residues. The V end was cut by 6 bases, the J end by 4 bases, with 15 bases between. The CDR3 DNA is TGTGCCAGCAGGGTAGGACAGACTGATAATGAAAAACTGTTTTTT. Protein sequence: CASRVGQTDNEKLFF.

The table lists this clone with a count of one. CDR3 bases: TGTGCCAGCAGTGTTGGACAGGGGACTTGGGCTAATGAAAAACTGTTTTTT. It specifies CASSVGQGTWANEKLFF. This sequence joins TRBV6-1 and TRBJ1-4; 9 bases fit TRBD1. Per germline, CDR1 MNHNS and CDR2 SASEGT. The CDR3 contains 17 residues. The ends lost 4 bases at V and 3 bases at J; junction bases unmatched: 9.

The chain recombines TRBV5-1 with TRBJ1-3, with 9 bases lining up with TRBD1. Germline V gene data show CDR1 as SGHRS and CDR2 as YFSETQ. CDR3 length: 15 residues. V trimming: 4 bases; J trimming: 5 bases; junction bases outside the gene matches: 7. The CDR3 DNA follows: TGCGCCAGCAGCCCGCCGGGACAGGGACGAAACACCATATATTTT. Residues: CASSPPGQGRNTIYF.

This chain connects TRBV2 to TRBJ1-4, with 10 bases that match TRBD1. The CDR3 sequence is 13 residues long. Germline loops: CDR1 SNHLY, CDR2 FYNNEI. The trim removed 7 bases at V and 11 bases at J, leaving 7 bases unmatched. The CDR3 loop is CASKRDRGGKLFF. In DNA form, the CDR3 reads TGTGCCAGCAAGAGGGACAGGGGCGGGAAACTGTTTTTT.

The chain uses TRBV28 and TRBJ2-7; a weak D match, TRBD1 (6 bases). Trimming stripped 7 bases from V and 1 base from J, with 26 bases between. CDR3 size: 18 residues. The germline CDR1 and CDR2 sequences are MDHEN and SYDVKM. CDR3 sequence (DNA): TGTGCCAGCACCCTAGGCGGTTTTTTTTCAGGGGATTCCTACGAGCAGTACTTC. Its protein is CASTLGGFFSGDSYEQYF.

The gene calls are TRBV7-2 and TRBJ2-7; D is perhaps TRBD2 (6 bases). The CDR3 covers 16 residues. Trimming pared 5 bases from V and 3 bases from J, leaving 20 bases between. Germline-derived CDR1 and CDR2 are SGHTA and FQGNSA. The CDR3 loop reads CASSHPGRGSYYEQYF. The CDR3 DNA follows: TGTGCCAGCAGCCACCCCGGGCGGGGATCTTACTACGAGCAGTACTTC.

For the CDR3, the DNA is TGTGCCAGCAGCTTATTAGGCGCAGGGGGAAGTGAGCAGTTCTTC. Protein product: CASSLLGAGGSEQFF. The chain combines TRBV7-9 with TRBJ2-1, with 7 bases that match TRBD1. Germline V gene lookup returns CDR1 SEHNR and CDR2 FQNEAQ (reference sequence). Losses at the gene ends were 2 bases for V and 9 bases for J; bases not matched to a gene: 10. The CDR3 runs 15 residues.

V and J are TRBV5-6 and TRBJ2-7; no clear D. The CDR3 has 12 residues. V was pared by 8 bases and J by 3 bases, with 12 bases between. From germline, CDR1 is SGHDT and CDR2 YYEEEE. The CDR3 region has the DNA TGTGCCAGGAGGAGTGATTACTACGAGCAGTACTTC. Translated: CARRSDYYEQYF. The full variable domain, rest sourced from reference TRBV5-6 and TRBJ2-7, is DAGVTQSPTHLIKTRGQQVTLRCSPKSGHDTVSWYQQALGQGPQFIFQYYEEEERQRGNFPDRFSGHQFPNYSSELNVNALLLGDSALYLCARRSDYYEQYFGPGTRLTVT.

This clone was found once. The rearrangement links TRBV19 to TRBJ2-7; 9 nucleotides align to TRBD1. The CDR3 length is 15 residues. Trimming at V came to 3 bases and at J to 5 bases, leaving 8 bases not matched to a gene. Germline CDR1 reads LNHDA; CDR2 reads SQIVND (reference sequence). The CDR3 is CASSIVGQGTDEQYF. The CDR3 DNA is TGTGCCAGTAGTATTGTCGGACAGGGGACCGACGAGCAGTACTTC.

The genes are TRBV5-6 and TRBJ1-1, with TRBD1 matching over 8 bases. Germline V CDR1 and CDR2: SGHDT, YYEEEE. J gave up 4 bases and V 4 bases, and 9 bases lay outside the gene matches. CDR3 length: 15 residues. This chain's CDR3 is CASSLRTGTGTEAFF. CDR3 DNA: TGTGCCAGCAGCCTACGGACAGGGACGGGCACTGAAGCTTTCTTT. Supplemented by reference TRBV5-6 and TRBJ1-1, the full variable domain reads DAGVTQSPTHLIKTRGQQVTLRCSPKSGHDTVSWYQQALGQGPQFIFQYYEEEERQRGNFPDRFSGHQFPNYSSELNVNALLLGDSALYLCASSLRTGTGTEAFFGQGTRLTVV.

The chain joins TRBV14 to TRBJ2-7, with D perhaps matching TRBD2 (6 bases). Trimming removed 0 bases from V and 6 bases from J, with 12 bases in between. The CDR3 covers 14 residues. Germline V lookup: CDR1 SGHDN, CDR2 FVKESK. This CDR3 is CASSQDQEGTEQYF. The CDR3 bases are TGTGCCAGCAGCCAAGATCAGGAGGGGACCGAGCAGTACTTC.

This chain connects TRBV30 to TRBJ1-1; D is possibly TRBD1 (5 bases). CDR1 is GTSNPN and CDR2 is SVGIG in the germline V gene (reference sequence). Trimming removed 0 bases from V and 7 bases from J, with 15 bases in between. This CDR3 spans 14 amino acids. The CDR3 reads CAWSVLGGSNEAFF. Written as DNA, the CDR3 is TGTGCCTGGAGTGTACTCGGGGGGAGTAATGAAGCTTTCTTT.

This clone was recorded once. V is TRBV2 and J is TRBJ1-1; TRBD1 matches 8 bases. J lost 1 base, V lost 6 bases, and 4 bases had no gene match. Germline V gene sequence: CDR1 SNHLY, CDR2 FYNNEI. The CDR3 is 14 residues long. CDR3 loop: CASRTTGGNTEAFF. The CDR3 nucleotides are TGTGCCAGCAGGACTACAGGGGGGAACACTGAAGCTTTCTTT.

The rearrangement joins TRBV6-5 to TRBJ1-2; no firm D call. Germline CDR1 reads MNHEY; CDR2 reads SVGAGI. This CDR3 contains 14 residues. V was shortened by 6 bases and J by 1 base, with 12 bases between the two germline ends. CDR3 in amino acids: CASSSPGVNYGYTF. The CDR3 DNA follows: TGTGCCAGCAGCTCACCCGGGGTTAACTATGGCTACACCTTC.